A selection of T cell receptor beta chains follows, all from one sample in a study of T cells expressing NK-cell markers. No DNA is given; TCRdb re-called the 5' RACE reads and lists each CDR3 protein once. This table lists 400,000 to 450,000 distinct CDR3 sequences. The source material was blood T cells: a sorted CD56 or NKG2C T cell subset, CD4+ or CD8+ T cells, or bulk PBMC T cells (not recorded which). Source of these receptors: a woman between 18 and 75 years old in good health. Each CDR3 is given with its conserved first and last residue.

v_gene,j_gene,CDR3aa
TRBV7-2,TRBJ2-5,CASSLASQSRLAGGQETQYF
TRBV7-9,TRBJ2-7,CASSLVEGTADYEQYF
TRBV30,TRBJ1-4,CAWSLGKKLFF
TRBV20-1,TRBJ1-2,CSARDSGDGYTF
TRBV7-9,TRBJ1-6,CASSLEQGGSPLHF
TRBV20-1,TRBJ2-5,CSARDPSGGRETQYF
TRBV6-2/TRBV6-3,TRBJ1-1,CASSPRGTEWTEAFF
TRBV29-1,TRBJ2-1,CSVQAGGRNEQFF
TRBV20-1,TRBJ2-4,CSARDLAGARTAKNIQYF
TRBV27,TRBJ2-7,CASSFLAGARAYEQYF